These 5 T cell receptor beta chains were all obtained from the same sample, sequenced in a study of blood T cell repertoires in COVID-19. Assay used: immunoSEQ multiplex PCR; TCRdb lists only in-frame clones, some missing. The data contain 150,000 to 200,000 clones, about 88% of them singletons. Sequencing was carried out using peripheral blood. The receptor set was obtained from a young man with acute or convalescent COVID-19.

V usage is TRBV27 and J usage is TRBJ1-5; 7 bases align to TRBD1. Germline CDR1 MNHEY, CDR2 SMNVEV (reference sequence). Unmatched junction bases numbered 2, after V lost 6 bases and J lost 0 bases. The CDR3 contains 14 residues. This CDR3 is CASSPGGSNQPQHF. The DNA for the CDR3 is TGTGCCAGCAGCCCAGGGGGTAGCAATCAGCCCCAGCATTTT.

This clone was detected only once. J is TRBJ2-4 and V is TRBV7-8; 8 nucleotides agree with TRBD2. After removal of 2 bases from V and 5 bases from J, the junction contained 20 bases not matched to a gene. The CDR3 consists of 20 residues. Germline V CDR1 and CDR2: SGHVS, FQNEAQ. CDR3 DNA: TGTGCCAGCAGCTTAAAACTTGGGCGCGGGGGGACCTTGGAGGAAAACATTCAGTACTTC. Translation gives CASSLKLGRGGTLEENIQYF.

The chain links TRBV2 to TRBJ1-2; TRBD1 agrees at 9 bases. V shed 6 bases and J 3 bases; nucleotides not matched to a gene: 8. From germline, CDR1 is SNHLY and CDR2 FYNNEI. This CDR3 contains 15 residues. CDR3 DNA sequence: TGTGCCAGCAGGGCGGAGGGACAGGGATACTATGGCTACACCTTC. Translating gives CASRAEGQGYYGYTF.

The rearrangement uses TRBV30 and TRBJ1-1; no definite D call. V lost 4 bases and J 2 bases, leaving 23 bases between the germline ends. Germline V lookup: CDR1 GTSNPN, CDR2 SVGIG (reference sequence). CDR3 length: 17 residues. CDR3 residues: CAWTTPPGRRANTEAFF. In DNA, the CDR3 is TGTGCCTGGACCACACCACCAGGCAGGCGTGCAAACACTGAAGCTTTCTTT.

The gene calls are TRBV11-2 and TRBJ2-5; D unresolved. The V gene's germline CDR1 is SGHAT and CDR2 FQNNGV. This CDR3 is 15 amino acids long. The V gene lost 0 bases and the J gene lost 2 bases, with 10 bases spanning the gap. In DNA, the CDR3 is TGTGCCAGCAGCTTAGATTTTGCGTGGCAAGAGACCCAGTACTTC. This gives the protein CASSLDFAWQETQYF.